This T cell receptor beta chain was sequenced for a study of cytomegalovirus exposure and HLA in healthy donors. The study, taken as a whole, reports: CMV serostatus was the only recorded immune exposure for donors. It was reported that TCR beta sequences correctly inferred the HLA-A and HLA-B alleles for most subjects. Among donors in an Asian-associated ancestry cluster, a later analysis reportedly found fewer N-insertions than the roughly 700-donor mean.

The germline V gene encodes CDR1 SGDLS and CDR2 YYNGEE. The trim removed 2 bases at V and 2 bases at J, leaving 2 bases unmatched. The CDR3 has 14 residues. The study ran its PCR with 60 Vbeta and 13 Jbeta primers. Sequenced by immunoSEQ multiplex PCR; TCRdb stores in-frame clones only, minus some. The sample has over 20,000 clones; about four fifths are singletons. On this clone itself: No antigen is known for it.

This chain uses TRBV9 with TRBJ2-5, with 8 bases matching TRBD2. This clonotype was obtained from a male donor in good health and CMV-seronegative. Sequences were obtained from PBMCs. Written as DNA, the CDR3 is TGTGCCAGCAGCGTCGGACTAGCTCAAGAGACCCAGTACTTC. This gives the protein CASSVGLAQETQYF.